This paragraph covers one T cell receptor (beta chain) sequence. What it recognizes is unknown. TCRdb independently ran MiXCR on the 5' RACE reads; one entry per CDR3 protein. Of hundreds of thousands of distinct CDR3 sequences in the sample, about 12% were seen once. Germline V gene lookup returns CDR1 MNHEY and CDR2 SVGEGT. This CDR3 contains 16 residues. Trimming cost V 5 bases and J 4 bases; bases outside gene matches: 8. The sample belongs to a study of T cells after yellow fever vaccination. Looking at the study overall: Low-cell-number fractions underwent preparation using SMART-Seq v4 Ultra Low Input. Study-wide findings and caveats: Highly abundant clonotypes carried over from the bulk population could end up in FACS-sorted repertoires as contaminants.

This chain links TRBV6-2 or TRBV6-3 with TRBJ2-7; the match to TRBD2 covers 13 bases. Sequencing was performed on PBMCs, taken on the day of the yellow fever booster vaccination. The sequence came from a man aged 25-45 years who received the YFV17D yellow fever vaccine. The CDR3 region is CASSRGLAGVRYEQYF. The CDR3 bases are TGTGCCAGCAGTCGCGGACTAGCGGGAGTTCGGTACGAGCAGTACTTC.